The clone carrying this T cell receptor (beta chain) was counted many times. For sorted libraries, the input was roughly 1 million CD4+ or CD8+ T cells. The germline V gene has CDR1 MNHEY and CDR2 SVGAGI. The ends were cut back, 5 bases at V and 1 base at J, with 12 bases in the middle. This CDR3 is 14 amino acids long. The method for making cDNA was 5'RACE, and it used 10-nucleotide random UMIs. TCRdb fed the 5' RACE reads into MiXCR, producing one record per CDR3 protein. The sample lists about 30,000 distinct CDR3 sequences, approximately 5% occurring once. The sample originates from a study of neurological immune-mediated disorders.

The receptor was isolated from a woman aged 45 to 65 in good health. The chain is built from TRBV6-5 and TRBJ2-7; D unclear. The specimen sequenced was CD4+ T cells from blood. In DNA, the CDR3 is TGTGCCAGCAGTCCCCGGGCCGCGTCCTACGAGCAGTACTTC. Translating it yields CASSPRAASYEQYF.